The source of this TCR beta chain is a study of early stage breast cancer tumors. Study context: Samples were sequenced at 9 to 10-fold average coverage.

V gave up 5 bases and J gave up 6 bases; unmatched junction bases: 6. This CDR3 comprises 13 residues. The germline V gene encodes CDR1 SGHNT and CDR2 YYREEE (reference sequence). The method was immunoSEQ multiplex PCR; TCRdb's version includes in-frame clones alone and lacks a portion of them. Of 30,000 to 35,000 clones in the sample, roughly 81% were seen once. The clonotype was recovered from a person aged 40 to 49 with breast cancer. The V gene is TRBV5-4, the J gene TRBJ2-3, with TRBD1 matching 7 bases. Sequencing used blood. The CDR3 is CASSLKGGDTQYF. The CDR3 DNA is TGTGCCAGCAGTCTCAAAGGGGGCGATACGCAGTATTTT.